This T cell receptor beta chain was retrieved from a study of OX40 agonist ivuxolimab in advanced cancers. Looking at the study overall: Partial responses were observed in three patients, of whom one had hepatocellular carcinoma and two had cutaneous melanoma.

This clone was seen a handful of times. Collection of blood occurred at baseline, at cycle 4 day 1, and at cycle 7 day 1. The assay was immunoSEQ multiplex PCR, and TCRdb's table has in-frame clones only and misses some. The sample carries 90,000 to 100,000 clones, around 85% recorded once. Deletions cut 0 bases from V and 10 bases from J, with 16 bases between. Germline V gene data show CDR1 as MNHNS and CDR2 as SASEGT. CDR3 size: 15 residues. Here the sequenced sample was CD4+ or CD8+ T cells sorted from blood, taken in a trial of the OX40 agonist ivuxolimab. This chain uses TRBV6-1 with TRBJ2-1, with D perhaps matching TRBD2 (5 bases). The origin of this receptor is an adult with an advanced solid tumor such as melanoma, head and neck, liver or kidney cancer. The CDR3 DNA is TGTGCCAGCAGTGAAGCGAGGGCCAAAGGCCGGGAGCAGTTCTTC. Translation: CASSEARAKGREQFF.